The 14 T cell receptor beta chains below were found in one sample sequenced in a study of cytomegalovirus exposure and HLA in healthy donors. The PCR was carried out with 60 Vbeta primers and 13 Jbeta primers. Produced via immunoSEQ multiplex PCR; TCRdb's table is partial and in-frame only. The data hold 90,000 to 130,000 clones, with about three quarters observed a single time. The source material was PBMCs. These receptors originate from a woman aged 55-69 years in good health and CMV-seropositive.

The CDR3 DNA reads TGTGCCATCAGTGATTCAGGGGGCGCGGGCTACACCTTC. Translated: CAISDSGGAGYTF. The chain couples TRBV10-3 to TRBJ1-2; 8 bases are a match to TRBD1. Germline V CDR1 and CDR2: ENHRY, SYGVKD. V lost 3 bases to trimming and J lost 8 bases; unmatched junction nucleotides: 5. The CDR3 totals 13 residues.

The V gene is TRBV30, the J gene TRBJ2-1; 8 bases map to TRBD2. Trimming took 1 base from V and 1 from J; bases not matched to a gene: 3. The CDR3 loop spans 15 amino acids. The germline CDR1 and CDR2 sequences are GTSNPN and SVGIG (reference sequence). CDR3 sequence reads: CAWSGAGGSYNEQFF. The CDR3 nucleotides are TGTGCCTGGAGTGGGGCGGGAGGATCCTACAATGAGCAGTTCTTC.

The chain joins TRBV7-9 to TRBJ2-1, with TRBD2 identical over 9 bases. With V trimmed by 7 bases and J by 7 bases, 14 bases remained unmatched. Germline lookup yields CDR1 SEHNR and CDR2 FQNEAQ (reference sequence). The CDR3 runs 16 residues. CDR3 DNA sequence: TGTGCCAGCATCCAGGGTCTAGCGGGGCAGGGGAATGAGCAGTTCTTC. This gives the protein CASIQGLAGQGNEQFF. Full variable domain (remainder filled in from reference TRBV7-9 and TRBJ2-1): DTGVSQNPRHKITKRGQNVTFRCDPISEHNRLYWYRQTLGQGPEFLTYFQNEAQLEKSRLLSDRFSAERPKGSFSTLEIQRTEQGDSAMYLCASIQGLAGQGNEQFFGPGTRLTVL.

The rearrangement links TRBV9 to TRBJ2-7, with 7 bases fitting TRBD2. Losses at the gene ends were 4 bases for V and 3 bases for J; bases not matched to a gene: 10. The CDR3 has 15 residues. The germline gives CDR1 SGDLS, CDR2 YYNGEE. CDR3: CASSPQAGPDYEQYF. CDR3 sequence (DNA): TGTGCCAGCAGCCCCCAAGCGGGACCCGACTACGAGCAGTACTTC.

The V and J genes are TRBV6-1 and TRBJ2-5, with 7 bases lining up with TRBD1. Matching the DNA end better, TRBJ2-7 makes the J call doubtful. Germline V gene sequence: CDR1 MNHNS, CDR2 SASEGT. This CDR3 region has 14 residues. The CDR3: CASSVRDSRNEQYF. CDR3 sequence (DNA): TGTGCCAGCAGTGTCCGGGACAGTAGGAACGAGCAGTACTTC.

The gene calls are TRBV7-4 and TRBJ2-7; possibly TRBD1 for D (5 bases). Germline CDR1 and CDR2: SGHVT and SQSDAQ. V lost 3 bases to trimming and J lost 3 bases, with 12 bases between them. The CDR3 consists of 14 residues. CDR3 sequence: CASSFTRAGYEQYF. CDR3 bases: TGTGCCAGCAGCTTTACCAGGGCCGGCTACGAGCAGTACTTC.

This sequence joins TRBV7-2 and TRBJ2-1, with TRBD2 matching over 8 bases. The junction had 1 base not matched to a gene; V was cut back by 0 bases and J by 3 bases. Germline loops: CDR1 SGHTA, CDR2 FQGNSA. The CDR3 has 15 residues. The CDR3 loop reads CASSLALAVYNEQFF. The DNA of the CDR3 is TGTGCCAGCAGCTTAGCACTAGCGGTCTACAATGAGCAGTTCTTC.

The genes are TRBV5-6 and TRBJ2-2; TRBD1 aligns across 7 bases. This CDR3 has 15 amino acids. V was pared by 4 bases and J by 5 bases, with 8 bases of the junction left unmatched. Germline CDR1 is SGHDT and CDR2 is YYEEEE. CDR3 protein: CASSVTGVGTGELFF. DNA of the CDR3: TGTGCCAGCAGCGTTACAGGGGTAGGAACCGGGGAGCTGTTTTTT.

V and J are TRBV5-4 and TRBJ2-1, with a possible D match to TRBD2 (5 bases). Germline V gene lookup returns CDR1 SGHNT and CDR2 YYREEE (reference sequence). The CDR3 length is 16 residues. The V and J ends lost 6 bases and 7 bases respectively, with 23 bases between them. The CDR3 loop reads CASKNPLGRGWNEQFF. CDR3 DNA sequence: TGTGCCAGCAAAAACCCCCTCGGCCGAGGGTGGAATGAGCAGTTCTTC.

In this sample, this clone turned up once. The rearrangement links TRBV5-4 to TRBJ2-5, with 10 bases matching TRBD2. The closer fit of TRBJ2-7 to the DNA end suggests the J call may be wrong. This CDR3 contains 15 residues. Germline assignment: CDR1 SGHNT and CDR2 YYREEE (reference sequence). CDR3 sequence reads: CASSVGTSVTYEQYF. CDR3 sequence (DNA): TGTGCCAGCAGCGTGGGGACTAGCGTCACCTACGAGCAGTACTTC.

Notes on this clone: Sequence at one end of the junction differs from germline and may be a read error. This chain connects TRBV7-9 to TRBJ2-1; 7 nucleotides line up with TRBD2. This CDR3 contains 16 residues. From germline, CDR1 is SEHNR and CDR2 FQNEAQ (reference sequence). CDR3 nucleotide sequence: TGTTCCAGTGTCAAATTCATGGGGGGGGTGGGCAATGAGCAGTTCTTC. Amino acids: CSSVKFMGGVGNEQFF.

The V and J genes are TRBV5-4 and TRBJ2-5; possible D gene TRBD2, 6 bases. V was clipped by 0 bases and J by 5 bases, with 11 bases between them. Germline CDR1 SGHNT, CDR2 YYREEE (reference sequence). The CDR3 runs 14 residues. The CDR3 DNA sequence: TGTGCCAGCAGCTTGGTACTAGCCCAGGAGACCCAGTACTTC. It specifies CASSLVLAQETQYF.

The chain has TRBV7-6 and TRBJ2-7; 9 bases agree with TRBD1. The CDR3 has 15 residues. Germline V gene lookup returns CDR1 SGHVS and CDR2 FNYEAQ. V lost 5 bases to trimming and J lost 5 bases; unmatched junction nucleotides: 10. CDR3 sequence: CASSPDRGRSHEQYF. Written as DNA, the CDR3 is TGTGCCAGCAGCCCGGACAGGGGAAGGTCTCACGAGCAGTACTTC.

The V and J genes are TRBV10-3 and TRBJ1-1, with 9 bases aligning to TRBD1. The ends lost 7 bases at V and 3 bases at J; junction bases unmatched: 9. Germline V gene lookup returns CDR1 ENHRY and CDR2 SYGVKD. There are 15 residues in the CDR3. CDR3 sequence (DNA): TGTGCCATCAAGCCTTCAACAGGGGGCGACACTGAAGCTTTCTTT. Protein sequence: CAIKPSTGGDTEAFF.